These T cell receptor beta chains were read from a single sample in a study of T-cell reconstitution after alpha-beta-depleted transplantation in children. Each CDR3 protein is one row after TCRdb ran MiXCR on the PCR reads. This sample carries some 600,000 distinct CDR3 sequences, 10% to 15% of them seen once, and the ten largest clones take 2% to 2.5%. Specimen: PBMCs, mostly from graft donor cells, collected 360 days after TCRalphabeta/CD19-depleted stem cell transplant. These receptors were taken from a male patient younger than 18 who had a stem cell transplant for acute myeloid leukemia, so the T cells may come from the graft donor. CDR3s include the opening cysteine and the closing phenylalanine or tryptophan. D genes are given only for firm matches. Clone sizes are given selectively: once, few, many, or a class where the clone is expanded.

>-|TRBV19|TRBD2|TRBJ2-2
CASTALAGLFTGELFF
TGTGCCAGTACCGCACTAGCGGGCCTATTCACCGGGGAGCTGTTTTTT
>few|TRBV7-8|-|TRBJ1-5
CASSLHFGGNQPQHF
TGTGCCAGCAGCCTCCATTTCGGAGGGAACCAGCCCCAGCATTTT
>-|TRBV14|TRBD2|TRBJ2-7
CASSQWGLAGDTVHEQYF
TGTGCCAGCAGCCAATGGGGACTAGCGGGAGATACGGTCCACGAGCAGTACTTC
>-|TRBV21-1|-|TRBJ2-5
CASSSRVRETQYF
TGTGCCAGCAGCTCACGGGTCCGAGAGACCCAGTACTTC
>many|TRBV12-3/TRBV12-4|-|TRBJ1-2
CASSLSYGYTF
TGTGCCAGCAGTTTAAGCTATGGCTACACCTTC
>-|TRBV7-6|TRBD2|TRBJ2-7
CASSLWSGRAEQYF
TGTGCCAGCAGCTTATGGAGCGGGAGGGCTGAGCAGTACTTC
>few|TRBV20-1|-|TRBJ1-2
CSAGGGGSTYGYTF
TGCAGTGCTGGGGGTGGGGGCTCGACATATGGCTACACCTTC
>few|TRBV11-3|TRBD2|TRBJ2-1
CASSQYSGMGYEQFF
TGTGCCAGCAGCCAATATAGCGGGATGGGCTATGAGCAGTTCTTC
>few|TRBV20-1|-|TRBJ2-7
CSARGFSAPVYEQYF
TGCAGTGCTAGAGGTTTTTCGGCCCCCGTCTACGAGCAGTACTTC
>-|TRBV4-3|-|TRBJ1-1
CASSQLQPNTEAFF
TGCGCCAGCAGCCAATTACAGCCTAACACTGAAGCTTTCTTT
>-|TRBV18|TRBD2|TRBJ2-7
CASSPGTSGSYQQYF
TGTGCCAGCTCACCTGGGACTAGCGGCTCCTACCAGCAGTACTTC
>-|TRBV20-1|TRBD2|TRBJ2-1
CSARRNPGLGGNEQFF
TGCAGTGCTAGACGTAACCCGGGACTAGGAGGAAATGAGCAGTTCTTC
>-|TRBV27|TRBD2|TRBJ2-5
CASRRRTSGPQETQYF
TGTGCCAGCAGACGCCGGACTAGCGGGCCTCAAGAGACCCAGTACTTC
>-|TRBV5-6|TRBD1|TRBJ1-5
CASSWGTGGAGQPQHF
TGTGCCAGCAGCTGGGGGACAGGGGGCGCTGGGCAGCCCCAGCATTTT
>-|TRBV7-2|TRBD2|TRBJ2-1
CASIVQSGRTSYNEQFF
TGTGCCAGCATCGTCCAGAGCGGGAGAACCTCCTACAATGAGCAGTTCTTC
>few|TRBV11-2|TRBD1|TRBJ2-1
CASSLPPGQGSYNEQFF
TGTGCCAGCAGCTTACCCCCGGGACAGGGGTCCTACAATGAGCAGTTCTTC
>few|TRBV6-5|-|TRBJ2-5
CASSYSMGAETQYF
TGTGCCAGCAGTTACTCGATGGGGGCAGAGACCCAGTACTTC
>many|TRBV7-3|TRBD2|TRBJ2-1
CASSLGMGTSGRHYNEQFF
TGTGCCAGCAGCTTAGGGATGGGGACTAGCGGGAGGCACTACAATGAGCAGTTCTTC
>few|TRBV6-2/TRBV6-3|-|TRBJ1-5
CASSYGSHWGNSNQPQHF
TGTGCCAGCAGTTATGGGTCCCACTGGGGCAATAGCAATCAGCCCCAGCATTTT
>many|TRBV10-3|-|TRBJ2-1
CAITGGDPPHNEQFF
TGTGCCATCACTGGGGGAGACCCCCCCCACAATGAGCAGTTCTTC
>few|TRBV7-6|TRBD2|TRBJ2-1
CASSLSGLAGDWYNEQFF
TGTGCCAGCAGCTTAAGCGGCCTAGCGGGAGATTGGTACAATGAGCAGTTCTTC
>-|TRBV29-1|-|TRBJ2-4
CSVHDPVKNIQYF
TGCAGCGTTCATGACCCAGTCAAAAACATTCAGTACTTC
>many|TRBV5-1|TRBD2|TRBJ2-1
CASSLDGTSGYHEQFF
TGCGCCAGCAGCTTGGACGGGACTAGCGGCTATCATGAGCAGTTCTTC
>few|TRBV20-1|TRBD1|TRBJ1-2
CSAPHRGYGYTF
TGCAGTGCTCCCCACAGGGGGTATGGCTACACCTTC
>-|TRBV28|TRBD2|TRBJ2-7
CASSGGLASFSYEQYF
TGTGCCAGCAGCGGGGGACTAGCGTCTTTTTCCTACGAGCAGTACTTC
>-|TRBV7-2|-|TRBJ2-1
CASSLEGSTLNEQFF
TGTGCCAGCAGCTTAGAAGGGAGTACCCTCAATGAGCAGTTCTTC
>-|TRBV5-5|-|TRBJ2-1
CASTEGRASRDNEQFF
TGTGCCAGCACCGAAGGTAGGGCCTCCCGCGACAATGAGCAGTTCTTC
>many|TRBV29-1|-|TRBJ1-1
CSVQGRIGTEAFF
TGCAGCGTTCAAGGACGTATTGGCACTGAAGCTTTCTTT
>many|TRBV12-3/TRBV12-4|TRBD2|TRBJ2-1
CASSFLSGKEFF
TGTGCCAGCAGTTTCCTTAGCGGGAAGGAGTTCTTC
>few|TRBV28|TRBD1|TRBJ2-7
CASSKKTGFPYEQYF
TGTGCCAGCAGTAAGAAGACAGGGTTCCCCTACGAGCAGTACTTC
>-|TRBV24-1|TRBD2|TRBJ2-1
CATSDRPGLAGVFEQFF
TGTGCCACCAGTGACCGTCCGGGACTAGCGGGAGTTTTTGAGCAGTTCTTC
>-|TRBV4-2|TRBD2|TRBJ2-7
CASSLGLVGEQYF
TGTGCCAGCAGCCTCGGACTAGTGGGGGAGCAGTACTTC
>-|TRBV29-1|TRBD1|TRBJ2-7
CSATTGGHYEQYF
TGCAGCGCCACGACAGGGGGACACTACGAGCAGTACTTC
>few|TRBV15|-|TRBJ2-1
CATSRPWGNNEQFF
TGTGCCACCAGCCGCCCCTGGGGTAACAATGAGCAGTTCTTC
>many|TRBV9|-|TRBJ2-3
CASSVERATDTQYF
TGTGCCAGCAGCGTTGAGCGGGCCACAGATACGCAGTATTTT
>-|TRBV25-1|TRBD2|TRBJ2-3
CASTLAESTDTQYF
TGTGCCAGCACTCTAGCGGAGAGCACAGATACGCAGTATTTT
>-|TRBV15|-|TRBJ2-7
CATSDYGGAIYEQYF
TGTGCCACCAGCGACTATGGAGGGGCGATCTACGAGCAGTACTTC